This T cell receptor beta chain was sequenced during a study of T cells in women clearing cervical HPV infection. Study details: Women with histologically confirmed HPV16-related CIN3 or worse, 2 with invasive cancer, served as cases. Cases' blood sampling followed lesion detection by median approximately 150 days (90 to 200).

Dot-blot hybridization genotyped cervical HPV amplified with MY09/MY11 PCR. The CDR3 runs 15 residues. V lost 0 bases, J lost 5 bases, and 5 bases stayed unmatched. Germline CDR1 and CDR2: SGHTA and FQGNSA. Study-wide findings and caveats: Combining TCR richness with V gene abundances gave approximately 0.8 AUC.

Details on this clone: Its target is unknown. With the read ending 3 residues before the CDR3 end, the germline J gene is used to fill in that end.

The table came from immunoSEQ multiplex PCR; TCRdb's copy has only in-frame clones and leaves some out. In all, the sample yields about 22,000 clones. The origin of this receptor is a woman aged 18-70 years with a cervical HPV16 infection that either progressed to CIN3+ or cleared (not recorded which). Source material: blood buffy coat. The genes are TRBV7-2 and TRBJ2-7; the match to TRBD1 covers 9 bases. CDR3: CASSLAPGQGHEQYF. The part of the CDR3 DNA that was read is TGTGCCAGCAGCTTAGCTCCGGGACAGGGCCACGAG.